This TCR beta chain was captured in a study of blood T cell repertoires in COVID-19. The V gene's germline CDR1 is SGDLS and CDR2 YYNGEE. This CDR3 contains 17 residues. After removal of 3 bases from V and 2 bases from J, the junction contained 5 bases not matched to a gene. Sequenced by immunoSEQ multiplex PCR; TCRdb stores in-frame clones only, minus some. The sample records about 53,000 clones, 75% to 80% being singletons. This chain connects TRBV9 to TRBJ2-5; TRBD2 agrees at 15 bases. The TCR comes from a man between 65 and 85 years old with active or convalescent COVID-19. The sample taken for sequencing was peripheral blood. CDR3 nucleotides: TGTGCCAGCAGCGCAGGGACTAGCGGGGGGTTACAAGAGACCCAGTACTTC. It codes for CASSAGTSGGLQETQYF.